Sequencing of this TCR beta chain was carried out in a study of control samples from healthy donors and cancer patients. V gave up 3 bases and J gave up 8 bases; unmatched junction bases: 16. Germline V gives CDR1 SNHLY, CDR2 FYNNEI. The CDR3 runs to 19 residues. Sequencing used immunoSEQ multiplex PCR; TCRdb keeps in-frame clones, though not all of them. The table shows approximately 40,000 clones, with around 82% occurring only once. The sequencing input was PBMCs. The V gene is TRBV2, the J gene TRBJ2-1; 13 bases match TRBD2. This sequence originates from a woman between 55 and 75 years old with lung cancer. CDR3 nucleotide sequence: TGTGCCAGCAGTGAGACAGGACTAGCGGGAGATCTTGGGAGCGATGAGCAGTTCTTC. Its protein product is CASSETGLAGDLGSDEQFF.